One sample yielded the 11 T cell receptor beta chains listed below, sequenced in a study of CD8+ T cells in alopecia areata (dated by TCRdb to the late 2010s). Library construction relied on the immunoSEQ multiplex PCR assay. For TCR sequencing, RNA was extracted from every sample and reverse transcribed into cDNA to serve as template. TCRdb carries this immuneACCESS record with in-frame sequences only. Its versions omit some clonotypes, under half of them owing to an unresolved V gene in the studies checked, with the rest unexplained. For this sample the table gives some 100,000 clones, of which around 40% were detected only once. More than 15% of the sample is held by the ten biggest clonotypes. Read against the paper, the sample's time point label means: 20 to 30 weeks on oral tofacitinib. What this sample's treatment or condition label stands for: oral pan-JAK inhibitor, 5-10 mg twice daily.

The sample was CD8+ T cells sorted from blood, taken at week 24, from a patient treated with tofacitinib. The receptors were gathered from a human donor with alopecia areata.

This clone has only a few counts. The rearrangement uses TRBV29-1 and TRBJ2-7, with D tentatively TRBD2 (5 bases). V shed 4 bases and J shed 0 bases, with 7 bases lying between them. The germline gives CDR1 SQVTM, CDR2 ANQGSEA. The CDR3 has 12 residues. The CDR3 sequence is CSVVGSSYEQYF. DNA of the CDR3: TGCAGCGTTGTAGGGAGCTCCTACGAGCAGTACTTC.

The chain uses TRBV4-2 and TRBJ2-2; no reliable D call. The V and J ends lost 4 bases and 1 base respectively, with 10 bases between them. CDR3 length: 15 amino acids. Germline V CDR1 and CDR2: LGHNA, YNFKEQ. The CDR3 DNA reads TGTGCCAGCAGCCTCAGGAGACTGAACACCGGGGAGCTGTTTTTT. Amino acids: CASSLRRLNTGELFF.

The chain links TRBV7-9 to TRBJ1-5; possibly TRBD1 for D (6 bases). The CDR3 has 15 residues. The germline V gene encodes CDR1 SEHNR and CDR2 FQNEAQ (reference sequence). V lost 4 bases to trimming and J lost 7 bases, with 17 bases between them. This CDR3 is CASSSLDRTDQPQHF. CDR3 bases: TGTGCCAGCAGCTCCCTAGACAGGACGGACCAGCCCCAGCATTTT.

This clone was seen repeatedly, ten times or more. This rearrangement joins TRBV7-6 to TRBJ2-7; maybe TRBD2 (5 bases). CDR1 is SGHVS and CDR2 is FNYEAQ in the germline V gene. The CDR3 loop spans 15 amino acids. The V gene lost 0 bases and the J gene lost 0 bases, with 9 bases spanning the gap. This chain's CDR3 is CASSLAAGHSYEQYF. As DNA, the CDR3 is TGTGCCAGCAGCTTAGCGGCGGGCCACTCCTACGAGCAGTACTTC.

A few counts support this clone. The chain carries TRBV4-3 and TRBJ1-1, with D unclear. CDR3 length equals 15 residues. The germline V gene encodes CDR1 LGHNA and CDR2 YSLEER. V lost 5 bases to trimming and J lost 6 bases, with 19 bases between them. CDR3 DNA: TGCGCCAGCAGCTTGGTCCCGGGGAGGAATTCTGAAGCTTTCTTT. Encoded protein: CASSLVPGRNSEAFF.

This clone was counted only a few times. The chain is built from TRBV6-1 and TRBJ2-2, with 12 bases lining up with TRBD2. V was pared by 7 bases and J by 6 bases, with 6 bases of the junction left unmatched. Germline V gene sequence: CDR1 MNHNS, CDR2 SASEGT. There are 15 residues in the CDR3. In nucleotides, the CDR3 is TGTGCCAGCACCTTACTAGCGGGAGGAGCCGGGGAGCTGTTTTTT. Its protein product is CASTLLAGGAGELFF.

This chain links TRBV5-4 with TRBJ2-3; D is uncertain. V lost 0 bases and J lost 6, with 5 bases in between. Germline V gene lookup returns CDR1 SGHNT and CDR2 YYREEE (reference sequence). This CDR3 has 12 residues. The CDR3 sequence is CASSLARDTQYF. The CDR3 DNA is TGTGCCAGCAGCTTGGCCCGGGATACGCAGTATTTT.

This clone appeared a few times. V gene TRBV19 combines with J gene TRBJ1-1, with a weak D call TRBD1 (5 bases). Deletions cut 7 bases from V and 6 bases from J, with 24 bases between. The CDR3 has 16 residues. Per the germline V gene, CDR1 is LNHDA and CDR2 is SQIVND (reference sequence). CDR3 in amino acids: CASILRRGGPGAEAFF. The DNA for the CDR3 is TGTGCCAGTATTTTGCGACGGGGGGGACCGGGCGCTGAAGCTTTCTTT.

This clone appeared a few times. The chain couples TRBV7-9 to TRBJ1-1; tentative D call: TRBD1 (5 bases). Germline V gives CDR1 SEHNR, CDR2 FQNEAQ (reference sequence). The CDR3 consists of 15 residues. Trimming stripped 5 bases from V and 4 bases from J, with 17 bases between. In DNA, the CDR3 is TGTGCCAGCAGCCAACTGGGGGGAAGAGGCACTGAAGCTTTCTTT. It translates to CASSQLGGRGTEAFF.

The chain joins TRBV10-3 to TRBJ2-7; no firm D call. Germline V gene sequence: CDR1 ENHRY, CDR2 SYGVKD. Deletions cut 3 bases from V and 0 bases from J, with 15 bases between. The CDR3 spans 16 residues. CDR3 sequence reads: CAISDLRAARSYEQYF. The CDR3 DNA is TGTGCCATCAGTGACCTCCGGGCAGCGCGCTCCTACGAGCAGTACTTC.

The gene calls are TRBV27 and TRBJ2-7, with D perhaps TRBD1 (6 bases). This CDR3 contains 14 residues. Between the trimmed V and J ends, which lost 5 bases and 7 bases, there was a span of 18 bases. Germline V gives CDR1 MNHEY, CDR2 SMNVEV (reference sequence). The CDR3 nucleotides are TGTGCCAGCAGTACCTACGGACAGTCCCTTGAGCAGTACTTC. Translated, it gives CASSTYGQSLEQYF.